This T cell receptor (beta chain) was captured by sequencing in a study of CD4 T cells in relation to SARS-CoV-2 and coronaviruses. Study in general: ViraFEST: roughly 9-day antigen culture of PBMCs, then TCR beta CDR3 sequencing.

Turning to this clone: Antigen specificity is unknown.

The assay was immunoSEQ multiplex PCR, and TCRdb's table has in-frame clones only and misses some. Of more than 20,000 clones in the sample, 66% are singletons; the top ten hold 11%. CD4+ T cells from unexposed donors were obtained before the COVID-19 pandemic (2011-2018). CD4+ T cells were isolated from the cells after nine to eleven days of culture. The sequenced sample was CD4+ T cells from PBMCs, cultured in vitro. The origin of this receptor is a human donor in good health.

In DNA, the CDR3 is TGTGCCAGCAGTGAACATCACCGACCGGGAAACACCATATATTTT. Its protein is CASSEHHRPGNTIYF. The chain links TRBV6-1 to TRBJ1-3, with D unclear. The CDR3 runs 15 residues. Germline values: CDR1 MNHNS, CDR2 SASEGT. V lost 2 bases, J lost 4 bases, and 12 bases lay in between.